The 5 T cell receptor beta chains below all came from one sample that was sequenced in a study of PD-L1 blockade in urothelial cancer. Profiled with immunoSEQ multiplex PCR; TCRdb holds only in-frame clones, not every one. Of about 74,000 clones listed, around four fifths are singletons. The specimen comprised PBMCs, sampled around atezolizumab (anti-PD-L1) treatment. The origin of the receptors is a man between 65 and 85 years old with urothelial cancer.

This clone was picked up a small number of times. This rearrangement joins TRBV19 to TRBJ1-2, with 9 nucleotides matching TRBD1. Trimming cost V 6 bases and J 2 bases; bases outside gene matches: 1. The CDR3 has 13 residues. CDR1 and CDR2 from the germline V gene are LNHDA and SQIVND (reference sequence). CDR3 residues: CASRGQGNYGYTF. The DNA of the CDR3 is TGTGCCAGTAGGGGACAGGGAAACTATGGCTACACCTTC. The variable domain in full, with the rest retrieved from reference TRBV19 and TRBJ1-2, is DGGITQSPKYLFRKEGQNVTLSCEQNLNHDAMYWYRQDPGQGLRLIYYSQIVNDFQKGDIAEGYSVSREKKESFPLTVTSAQKNPTAFYLCASRGQGNYGYTFGSGTRLTVV.

The chain recombines TRBV2 with TRBJ2-7; D is perhaps TRBD2 (6 bases). CDR1 is SNHLY, CDR2 FYNNEI, per germline. The V end lost 7 bases, the J end lost 6 bases, and 22 bases lay between the germline ends. The CDR3 has 15 amino acids. CDR3 nucleotide sequence: TGTGCCAGCACCGAGCCCTTGGTGCGGGGACCCGAGCAGTACTTC. Protein: CASTEPLVRGPEQYF.

On this clone: Other DNA sequences in the sample encode the same CDR3. The chain uses TRBV7-8 and TRBJ2-1; 9 bases agree with TRBD2. The germline V gene encodes CDR1 SGHVS and CDR2 FQNEAQ. After removal of 1 base from V and 4 bases from J, the junction contained 2 bases not matched to a gene. The CDR3 is 15 residues long. This CDR3 reads CASSLGLAGYNEQFF. CDR3 nucleotide sequence: TGTGCCAGCAGCTTAGGTCTAGCGGGGTACAATGAGCAGTTCTTC.

The chain recombines TRBV4-2 with TRBJ2-7; 7 bases align to TRBD2. Germline trimming cut 2 bases from V and 2 bases from J; bases unmatched to any gene: 9. The CDR3 is made up of 16 amino acids. Germline loops: CDR1 LGHNA, CDR2 YNFKEQ. CDR3 residues: CASSQPTGGRPYEQYF. The DNA for the CDR3 is TGTGCCAGCAGCCAACCTACTGGCGGGAGACCCTACGAGCAGTACTTC.

This chain uses TRBV28 with TRBJ2-7, with D maybe TRBD2 (5 bases). The germline CDR1 and CDR2 sequences are MDHEN and SYDVKM. V was shortened by 1 base and J by 6 bases, with 13 bases between the two germline ends. The length of the CDR3 is 14 residues. The CDR3 is CASSLSGSAPEQYF. CDR3 DNA: TGTGCCAGCAGTTTATCGGGATCCGCCCCCGAGCAGTACTTC. Looking up the rest from reference TRBV28 and TRBJ2-7 gives the full variable domain: DVKVTQSSRYLVKRTGEKVFLECVQDMDHENMFWYRQDPGLGLRLIYFSYDVKMKEKGDIPEGYSVSREKKERFSLILESASTNQTSMYLCASSLSGSAPEQYFGPGTRLTVT.